The sequence of this T cell receptor (beta chain) was determined in a study of T cells in Graves' hyperthyroidism and ophthalmopathy. Researchers took RNA transcripts and amplified the TCR beta CDR3 regions from them. The HTBI primer set drove a first-round RT-PCR of the TCR CDR3. TCRdb processed the multiplex PCR reads anew with MiXCR; each CDR3 protein has one entry. The table shows about 400,000 distinct CDR3 sequences, with 11% to 15% occurring only once. This clonotype was counted ten times or more. V was clipped by 5 bases and J by 3 bases, with 8 bases between them. There are 12 residues in the CDR3. Germline V gene lookup returns CDR1 SNHLY and CDR2 FYNNEI.

V usage is TRBV2 and J usage is TRBJ2-7, with no clear D. The receptor comes from a man aged 50-60 years with Graves' ophthalmopathy. Sample: blood. In DNA, the CDR3 is TGTGCCAGCAGTTTCCATATCTACGAGCAGTACTTC. Its translation is CASSFHIYEQYF.